The 8 T cell receptor beta chains below come from one sample, sequenced in a study of blood T cell repertoires in COVID-19. Only in-frame clones appear in the TCRdb table, and some are missing; sequencing was by immunoSEQ multiplex PCR. This sample has around 80,000 clones, with around 79% found just once. The sample consisted of peripheral blood. The receptors were gathered from a man over 45 with active or convalescent COVID-19.

This chain uses TRBV19 with TRBJ1-5; maybe TRBD1 (6 bases). V lost 6 bases, J lost 8 bases, and 20 bases lay in between. Germline V gene lookup returns CDR1 LNHDA and CDR2 SQIVND (reference sequence). The length of the CDR3 is 15 residues. The CDR3 loop reads CASRDSSYPNEPQHF. CDR3 sequence (DNA): TGTGCCAGTAGGGACAGCTCTTACCCTAATGAGCCCCAGCATTTT.

The chain joins TRBV4-2 to TRBJ2-3; 9 positions agree with TRBD2. This CDR3 is built from 15 residues. The ends lost 5 bases at V and 4 bases at J; junction bases unmatched: 7. The germline gives CDR1 LGHNA, CDR2 YNFKEQ. The CDR3 reads CASSKAGGGADTQYF. Written as DNA, the CDR3 is TGTGCCAGCAGCAAAGCGGGGGGAGGCGCAGATACGCAGTATTTT.

This clone was seen a few times. DNA for the CDR3: TGTGCCATCGGCGAGCGGGGGGGCACAGATACGCAGTATTTT. It yields the protein CAIGERGGTDTQYF. The chain combines TRBV10-3 with TRBJ2-3; 9 bases map to TRBD2. Germline V gene lookup returns CDR1 ENHRY and CDR2 SYGVKD. The CDR3 is 14 residues long. The ends lost 8 bases at V and 1 base at J; junction bases unmatched: 4.

The chain is built from TRBV5-8 and TRBJ1-2; 8 bases are a match to TRBD1. Germline V gene data show CDR1 as SGHTS and CDR2 as YDEGEE. The CDR3 runs to 14 residues. Germline trimming cut 4 bases from V and 4 bases from J; bases unmatched to any gene: 6. The CDR3 DNA sequence: TGTGCCAGCAGCCACGGACAGGGTAGCTATGGCTACACCTTC. This sequence encodes CASSHGQGSYGYTF.

The rearrangement uses TRBV24-1 and TRBJ2-5; D may be TRBD2 (5 bases). Germline V gene sequence: CDR1 KGHDR, CDR2 SFDVKD. Trimming cost V 3 bases and J 5 bases, with 15 bases left between them. The CDR3 is 15 amino acids. The chain's CDR3 is CATSDPTASGETQYF. DNA for the CDR3: TGTGCCACCAGTGATCCCACAGCGTCGGGGGAGACCCAGTACTTC.

The V and J genes are TRBV2 and TRBJ2-7; 9 positions match TRBD1. CDR1 and CDR2 (germline): SNHLY, FYNNEI. V trimming: 4 bases; J trimming: 1 base; junction bases outside the gene matches: 8. There are 16 residues in the CDR3. CDR3 nucleotides: TGTGCCAGCAGTGGAGCAGGGACAGGGAGATCCTACGAGCAGTACTTC. This gives the protein CASSGAGTGRSYEQYF.

CDR3 nucleotide sequence: TGTGCCATCAGTGGGGTGACAGGGAACACTGAAGCTTTCTTT. Protein product: CAISGVTGNTEAFF. The chain recombines TRBV10-3 with TRBJ1-1; D is perhaps TRBD1 (6 bases). Germline assignment: CDR1 ENHRY and CDR2 SYGVKD. V was cut by 4 bases and J by 1 base, with 10 bases left in between. This CDR3 has 14 residues.

The sample holds one count of this clone. This chain uses TRBV25-1 with TRBJ2-5; no clear D gene. V shed 0 bases and J shed 3 bases, with 8 bases lying between them. This CDR3 comprises 14 residues. In germline, CDR1 is MGHDK, CDR2 SYGVNS. CDR3 sequence (DNA): TGTGCCAGCAGTGAATATGGAGAGAAAGAGACCCAGTACTTC. This encodes CASSEYGEKETQYF.